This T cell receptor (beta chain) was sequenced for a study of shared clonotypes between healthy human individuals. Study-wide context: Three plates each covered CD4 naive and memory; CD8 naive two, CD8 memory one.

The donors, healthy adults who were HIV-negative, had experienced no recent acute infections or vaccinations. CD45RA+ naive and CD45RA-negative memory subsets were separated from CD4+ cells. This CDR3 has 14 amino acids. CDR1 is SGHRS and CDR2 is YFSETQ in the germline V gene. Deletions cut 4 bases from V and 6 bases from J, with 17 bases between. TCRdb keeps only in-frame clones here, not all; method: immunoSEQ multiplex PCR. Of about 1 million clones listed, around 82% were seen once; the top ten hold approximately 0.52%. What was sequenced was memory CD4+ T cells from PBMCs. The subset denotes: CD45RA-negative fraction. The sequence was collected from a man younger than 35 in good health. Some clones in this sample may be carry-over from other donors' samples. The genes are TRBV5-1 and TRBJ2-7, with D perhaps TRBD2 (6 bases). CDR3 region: CASSAGLEAGEQYF. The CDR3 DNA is TGCGCCAGCAGCGCGGGACTTGAAGCTGGCGAGCAGTACTTC. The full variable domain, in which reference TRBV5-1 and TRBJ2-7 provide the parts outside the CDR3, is KAGVTQTPRYLIKTRGQQVTLSCSPISGHRSVSWYQQTPGQGLQFLFEYFSETQRNKGNFPGRFSGRQFSNSRSEMNVSTLELGDSALYLCASSAGLEAGEQYFGPGTRLTVT.